This T cell receptor beta chain comes out of a study of cytomegalovirus exposure and HLA in healthy donors. Turning to the study itself: A prior study identified 100 million to 130 million unique TCR beta sequences from roughly 180 million T cells.

Study-wide points: As confirmed in vitro, three CMV-associated chains were specific for CMV antigens. Some highly shared sequence variants likely arose as a pipeline artifact.

The CDR3 sequence is 15 residues long. Germline CDR1 and CDR2: SSHAT and FNYEAQ (reference sequence). Comments on this clone: The antigen is not known. At one end, the junction sequence differs from germline, possibly due to a read error.

The PCR was carried out with 60 Vbeta primers and 13 Jbeta primers. In the authors' workflow: Unique TCR beta chains numbered roughly 80 million in a later analysis, with around 10 million shared. Data came from immunoSEQ multiplex PCR; TCRdb stores just in-frame clones and leaves some out. For V, J and clone size, that table is used; D and trimming come from the DNA. The sample lists 95,000 or so clones, about 76% occurring once. V gene TRBV7-7 combines with J gene TRBJ2-1, with 9 bases matching TRBD1. Sequenced input: PBMCs. This clonotype was sampled from an older woman in good health and CMV-seropositive. Here the CDR3 DNA reads TGTGCTAGCAGCCCACGGACAGGGGTCTACAATGAGCAGTTCTTC. It encodes CASSPRTGVYNEQFF.